Detailed here is one T cell receptor beta chain. Its antigen remains unidentified. This specimen comes from a study of shared clonotypes between healthy human individuals. Overall study findings and caveats: Among donors, sharing of clonotypes was expected to be affected by sequencing depth. Represented genetic and exposure-history diversity was restricted by having few donors.

This CDR3 region has 15 residues. V lost 2 bases and J lost 0, with 11 bases in between. Germline CDR1 reads SGHRS; CDR2 reads YFSETQ. In the original analysis: Filtering differed because ImmunoSEQ produced junction-only sequences that carried no quality scores. This table comes from immunoSEQ multiplex PCR, and its TCRdb copy is limited to in-frame clones, with some not included. Clone size and V and J calls were adopted from that table, with D and trimming inferred from the DNA. The sample carries 2 million to 3 million clones, 80% to 95% recorded once. The sequenced sample consisted of naive CD4+ T cells from PBMCs. Noted subset: CD45RA+ positively selected. The chain couples TRBV5-1 to TRBJ1-1; D might be TRBD1 (6 bases). The clonotype was recovered from a man aged 18 to 30 in good health. Some clones in this sample may be carry-over from other donors' samples. The CDR3 DNA reads as TGCGCCAGCAGCTTTATGGACAGACTGAACACTGAAGCTTTCTTT. As protein: CASSFMDRLNTEAFF.